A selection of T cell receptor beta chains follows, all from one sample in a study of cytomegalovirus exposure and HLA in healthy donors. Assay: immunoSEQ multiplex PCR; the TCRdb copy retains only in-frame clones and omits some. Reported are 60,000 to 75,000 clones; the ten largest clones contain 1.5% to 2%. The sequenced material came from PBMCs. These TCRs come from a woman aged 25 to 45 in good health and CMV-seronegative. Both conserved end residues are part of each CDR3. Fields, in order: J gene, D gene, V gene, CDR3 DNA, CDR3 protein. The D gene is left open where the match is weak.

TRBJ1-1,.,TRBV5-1,TGCGCCAGCAGCTCAGGGTTGGCGAACACTGAAGCTTTCTTT,CASSSGLANTEAFF
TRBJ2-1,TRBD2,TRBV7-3,TGTGCCAGCAGCCCCCGACTAGCGGGAGGCGACAATGAGCAGTTCTTC,CASSPRLAGGDNEQFF
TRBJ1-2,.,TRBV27,TGTGCCAGCAGTTTACAGGGTAACTATGGCTACACCTTC,CASSLQGNYGYTF
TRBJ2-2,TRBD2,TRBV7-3,TGTGCCAGCAGCTCGCGGACTAGCGCCAACACCGGGGAGCTGTTTTTT,CASSSRTSANTGELFF
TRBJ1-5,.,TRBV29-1,TGCAGTGCGGGGGAGAATCAGCCCCAGCATTTT,CSAGENQPQHF
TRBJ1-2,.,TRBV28,TGTGCCACCCTCTCGGGGGGGCCCTATGGCTACACCTTC,CATLSGGPYGYTF
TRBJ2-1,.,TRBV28,TGTGCCAGCAGTTTTGGGACAAAGCAGTTCTTC,CASSFGTKQFF
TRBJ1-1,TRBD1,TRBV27,TGTGCCAGCAGTCTCGGACAGGTGAACACTGAAGCTTTCTTT,CASSLGQVNTEAFF
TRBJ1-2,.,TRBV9,TGTGCCAGCAGCGTTAACGTGGGCTCCTATGGCTACACCTTC,CASSVNVGSYGYTF
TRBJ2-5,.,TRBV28,TGTGCCAGCAGTTTAGGGCGGGGCGGGGAGACCCAGTACTTC,CASSLGRGGETQYF
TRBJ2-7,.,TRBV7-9,TGTGCCAGCAGCCCCCTGGGGGGTAACTACGAGCAGTACTTC,CASSPLGGNYEQYF
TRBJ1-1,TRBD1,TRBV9,TGTGCCAGCAGGGGACAGGGGAGCACTGAAGCTTTCTTT,CASRGQGSTEAFF
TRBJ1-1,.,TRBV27,TGTGCCAGCGGAGATACACCTATGAACACTGAAGCTTTCTTT,CASGDTPMNTEAFF
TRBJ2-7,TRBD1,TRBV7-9,TGTGCCAGCAGCGGACGGACAGGGGGCGAGCAGTACTTC,CASSGRTGGEQYF
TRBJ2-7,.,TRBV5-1,TGCGCCAGCAGCTTGGACAGATCCTACGAGCAGTACTTC,CASSLDRSYEQYF
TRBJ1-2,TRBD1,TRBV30,TGTGCCTGGAGTGCAAGACAGGGGAATGGCTACACCTTC,CAWSARQGNGYTF
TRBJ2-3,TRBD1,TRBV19,TGTGCCAGTAGTCTGACAGGGACCCCAGATACGCAGTATTTT,CASSLTGTPDTQYF
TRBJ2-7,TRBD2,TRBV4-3,TGCGCCAGCAGCCAAGGAGCTCTCGTGGGGGGGATTAGGGGCTACGAGCAGTACTTC,CASSQGALVGGIRGYEQYF
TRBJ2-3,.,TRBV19,TGTGCCAGTAGTGTTCCGGCAGATACGCAGTATTTT,CASSVPADTQYF
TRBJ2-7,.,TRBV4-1,TGCGCCAGCAGCCACGCGGGCGAGCAGTACTTC,CASSHAGEQYF
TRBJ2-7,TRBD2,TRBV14,TGTGCCAGCAGCCAAGACATCAGCCTAGCGGTGGCCGAGCAGTACTTC,CASSQDISLAVAEQYF
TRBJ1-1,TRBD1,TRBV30,TGTGCCCTCGGGATAGGGATAAGGGGGCCCCGTGAAGATTTCTTT,CALGIGIRGPREDFF
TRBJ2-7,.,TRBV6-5,TGTGCCAGCAGTTACAGGGGCCCATCCTACGAGCAGTACTTC,CASSYRGPSYEQYF
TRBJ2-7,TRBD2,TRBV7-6,TGTGCCAGCAGCTCAGAGACTAGCGAAACCTACGAGCAGTACTTC,CASSSETSETYEQYF
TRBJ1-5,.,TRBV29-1,TGCAGCGTACTTACAGGGTTAATCGGTCAGCCCCAGCATTTT,CSVLTGLIGQPQHF
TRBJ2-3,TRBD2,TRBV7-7,TGTGCTAGCAGCTTGGGAGGGGCCAGCACAGATACGCAGTATTTT,CASSLGGASTDTQYF
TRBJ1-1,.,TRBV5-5,TGTGCCAGCAGCTTGGCAGGGCAGCCCTTGAACACTGAAGCTTTCTTT,CASSLAGQPLNTEAFF
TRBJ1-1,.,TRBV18,TGTGCCAGCTCACCATTGGGACAAAGCCTAAACACTGAAGCTTTCTTT,CASSPLGQSLNTEAFF
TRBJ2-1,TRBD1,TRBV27,TGTGCCAGCAGCTTGACAGGGGGCCCCTACAATGAGCAGTTCTTC,CASSLTGGPYNEQFF
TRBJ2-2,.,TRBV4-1,TGCGCCAGCAGCCAAGTGTTCCCCCCCAGGGGGGTAGCCGGGGAGCTGTTTTTT,CASSQVFPPRGVAGELFF
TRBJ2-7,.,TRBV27,TGTGCCAGCAGTTTATCTATCCAAGCTGATCGGGGCTACGAGCAGTACTTC,CASSLSIQADRGYEQYF
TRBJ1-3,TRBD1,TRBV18,TGTGCCAGCTCACCACCCACAGGGGGCAGTTCTGGAAACACCATATATTTT,CASSPPTGGSSGNTIYF
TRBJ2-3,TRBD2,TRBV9,TGTGCCAGCAGCGTAGGGGGACTAGCGGGGAGGTTAGATACGCAGTATTTT,CASSVGGLAGRLDTQYF
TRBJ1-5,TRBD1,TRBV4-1,TGCGCCAGCAGCCAAGCAGGGGGAGGTAGCAATCAGCCCCAGCATTTT,CASSQAGGGSNQPQHF
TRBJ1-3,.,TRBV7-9,TGTGCCAGCAGCTCGGGGAGGGGAGATGGAAACACCATATATTTT,CASSSGRGDGNTIYF
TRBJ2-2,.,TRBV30,TGTGCCTGGAGTGTACTCACGGGGAGAGGCACCGGGGAGCTGTTTTTT,CAWSVLTGRGTGELFF
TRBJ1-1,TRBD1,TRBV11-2,TGTGCCAGCAGCTGGGGACAGGGCGCCACTGAAGCTTTCTTT,CASSWGQGATEAFF
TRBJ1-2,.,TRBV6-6,TGTGCCAGCCGTATTTCCAGGCCAATCGATCATGGCTACACCTTC,CASRISRPIDHGYTF
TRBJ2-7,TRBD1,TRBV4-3,TGCGCCAGCAGCTGGGACAGGGGGTCGAACGAGCAGTACTTC,CASSWDRGSNEQYF
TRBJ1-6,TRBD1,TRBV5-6,TGTGCCAGCAGCTTGTTAGGGACAGAAGTTGCACCCCTCCACTTT,CASSLLGTEVAPLHF
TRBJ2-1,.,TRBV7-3,TGTGCCAGCAGCACCGGGGTGGGGAATGAGCAGTTCTTC,CASSTGVGNEQFF
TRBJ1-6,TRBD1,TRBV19,TGTGCCAGTAGTATTTTGTCAGGGGGCGATTCACCCCTCCACTTT,CASSILSGGDSPLHF
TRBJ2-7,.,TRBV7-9,TGTGCCAGCAGCCAGAGCGAAAGCTCCTACGAGCAGTACTTC,CASSQSESSYEQYF
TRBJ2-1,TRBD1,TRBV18,TGTGCCAGCTCACCGGGACAGGGTTACGAGCAGTTCTTC,CASSPGQGYEQFF
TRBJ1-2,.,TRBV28,TGTGCCAGCAGTTTGCCGGATATCGGGGGGGGCGGCTACACCTTC,CASSLPDIGGGGYTF
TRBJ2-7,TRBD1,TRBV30,TGTGCCATTTCCGGGACAGCCGCCTACGAGCAGTACTTC,CAISGTAAYEQYF
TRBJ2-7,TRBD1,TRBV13,TGTGCCAGCAGCCCTCGACAGGGGGCTTACGAGCAGTACTTC,CASSPRQGAYEQYF
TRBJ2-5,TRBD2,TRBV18,TGTGCCAGCTCACCGGGACTAGCGGGGCAAGAGACCCAGTACTTC,CASSPGLAGQETQYF
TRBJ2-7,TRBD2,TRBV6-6,TGTGCCAGCACTAGCGGGGGGTACGAGCAGTACTTC,CASTSGGYEQYF
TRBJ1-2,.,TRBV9,TGTGCCAGCAGCCGCGACCCGGGGGAGTATGGCTACACCTTC,CASSRDPGEYGYTF
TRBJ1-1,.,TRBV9,TGTGCCAGCAGAGCAACAGGGACCGGCACTGAAGCTTTCTTT,CASRATGTGTEAFF
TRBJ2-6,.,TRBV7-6,TGTGCCAGCAGCCCAGACTTCTCTGGGGCCAACGTCCTGACTTTC,CASSPDFSGANVLTF
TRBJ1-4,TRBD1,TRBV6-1,TGTGCCAGCAGTGAGGTGTCAGGGGGTATCAAACTGTTTTTT,CASSEVSGGIKLFF
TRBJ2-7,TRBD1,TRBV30,TGTGCCTGGAGTCCCCAGGGGGCCATCTACGAGCAGTACTTC,CAWSPQGAIYEQYF
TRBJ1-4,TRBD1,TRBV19,TGTGCCAGTAGTCAGCGACTGACAGGGGGAGGAGGTGAAAAACTGTTTTTT,CASSQRLTGGGGEKLFF
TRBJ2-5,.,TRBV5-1,TGCGCCAGCAGCCCGCGGGGCGGGATGGCCCAAGAGACCCAGTACTTC,CASSPRGGMAQETQYF
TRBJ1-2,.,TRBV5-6,TGTGCCAGCAGCTCTTACTATGGCTACACCTTC,CASSSYYGYTF
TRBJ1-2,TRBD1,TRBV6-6,TGTGCCAGCACTATTACAGGGGTGAGCTACACCTTC,CASTITGVSYTF
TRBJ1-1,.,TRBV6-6,TGTGCCAGCAGTCTGAGCGACACTGAAGCTTTCTTT,CASSLSDTEAFF